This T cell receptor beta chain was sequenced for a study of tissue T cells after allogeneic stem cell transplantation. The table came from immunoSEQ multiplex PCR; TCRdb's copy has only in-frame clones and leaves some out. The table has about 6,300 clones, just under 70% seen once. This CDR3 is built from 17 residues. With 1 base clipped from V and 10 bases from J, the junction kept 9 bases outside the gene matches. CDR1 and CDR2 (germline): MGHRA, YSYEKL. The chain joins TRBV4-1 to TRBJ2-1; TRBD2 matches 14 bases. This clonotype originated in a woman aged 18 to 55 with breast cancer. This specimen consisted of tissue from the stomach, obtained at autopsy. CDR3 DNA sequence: TGCGCCAGCAGCCAAGGGGCGACTAGCGGGAGGGATGGGGAGCAGTTCTTC. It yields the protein CASSQGATSGRDGEQFF.